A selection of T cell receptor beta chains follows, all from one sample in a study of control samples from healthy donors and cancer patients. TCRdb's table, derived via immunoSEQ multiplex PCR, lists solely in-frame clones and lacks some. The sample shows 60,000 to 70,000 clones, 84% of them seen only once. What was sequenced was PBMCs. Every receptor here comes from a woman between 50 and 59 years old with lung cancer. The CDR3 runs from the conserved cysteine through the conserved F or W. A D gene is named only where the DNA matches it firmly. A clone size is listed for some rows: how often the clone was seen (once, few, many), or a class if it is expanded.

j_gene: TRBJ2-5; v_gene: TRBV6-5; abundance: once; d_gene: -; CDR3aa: CASSYSETETQYF; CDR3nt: TGTGCCAGCAGTTACTCGGAGACGGAGACCCAGTACTTC
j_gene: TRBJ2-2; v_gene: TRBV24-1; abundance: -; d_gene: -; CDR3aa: CATSDPWQGFDLRNTGELFF; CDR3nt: TGTGCCACCAGTGATCCCTGGCAGGGGTTCGACCTTCGGAACACCGGGGAGCTGTTTTTT
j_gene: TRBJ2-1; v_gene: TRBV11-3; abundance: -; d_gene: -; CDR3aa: CASRGKGDNEQFF; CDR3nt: TGTGCCAGCAGAGGAAAAGGGGACAATGAGCAGTTCTTC
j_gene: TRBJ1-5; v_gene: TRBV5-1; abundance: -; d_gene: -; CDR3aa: CASSETQNQPQHF; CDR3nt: TGCGCCAGCAGCGAGACACAAAATCAGCCCCAGCATTTT
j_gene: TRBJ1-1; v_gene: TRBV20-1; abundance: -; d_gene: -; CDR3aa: CSASLQGGTEAFF; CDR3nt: TGCAGTGCTAGTTTGCAGGGAGGCACTGAAGCTTTCTTT
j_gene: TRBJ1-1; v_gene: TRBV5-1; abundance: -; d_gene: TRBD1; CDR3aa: CASSLVRGQGMNTEAFF; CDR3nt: TGCGCCAGCAGCTTGGTCCGTGGACAGGGTATGAACACTGAAGCTTTCTTT
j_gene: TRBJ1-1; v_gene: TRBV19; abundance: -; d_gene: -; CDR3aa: CASSITGLSTEAFF; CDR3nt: TGTGCCAGTAGCATTACAGGGTTAAGTACTGAAGCTTTCTTT
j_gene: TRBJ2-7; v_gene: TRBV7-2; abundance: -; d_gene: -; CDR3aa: CASSFVYEQYF; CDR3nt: TGTGCCAGCAGCTTTGTCTACGAGCAGTACTTC
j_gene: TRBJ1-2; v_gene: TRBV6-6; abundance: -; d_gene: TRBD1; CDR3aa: CACGPWAGGQEDYGYTF; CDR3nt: TGTGCCTGCGGTCCCTGGGCAGGGGGCCAGGAGGACTATGGCTACACCTTC
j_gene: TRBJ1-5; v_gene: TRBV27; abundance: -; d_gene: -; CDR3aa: CASSFIGGYNQPQHF; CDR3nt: TGTGCCAGCAGTTTCATCGGGGGTTACAATCAGCCCCAGCATTTT
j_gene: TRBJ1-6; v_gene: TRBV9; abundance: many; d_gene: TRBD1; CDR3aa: CASSGDRGGMNSPLHF; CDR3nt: TGTGCCAGCAGCGGCGACAGGGGAGGAATGAATTCACCCCTCCACTTT
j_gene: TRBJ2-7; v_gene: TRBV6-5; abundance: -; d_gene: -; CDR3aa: CASSLLQTYEQYF; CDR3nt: TGTGCCAGCAGTCTCCTCCAGACCTACGAGCAGTACTTC
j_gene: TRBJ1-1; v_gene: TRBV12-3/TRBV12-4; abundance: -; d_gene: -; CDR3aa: CASSFSVSEAFF; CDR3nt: TGTGCCAGCAGTTTCTCCGTCTCTGAAGCTTTCTTT
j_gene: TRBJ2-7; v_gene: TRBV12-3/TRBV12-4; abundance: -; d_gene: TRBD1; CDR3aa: CASSRDSTYEQYF; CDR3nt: TGTGCCAGCAGCCGGGACAGCACCTACGAGCAGTACTTC
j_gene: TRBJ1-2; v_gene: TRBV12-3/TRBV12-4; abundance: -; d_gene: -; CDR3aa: CASRLQGGGYTF; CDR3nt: TGTGCCAGCAGATTACAAGGGGGTGGCTACACCTTC
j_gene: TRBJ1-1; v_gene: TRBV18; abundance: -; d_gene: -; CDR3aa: CASSSRAGMNTEAFF; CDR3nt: TGTGCCAGCTCAAGTAGGGCCGGAATGAACACTGAAGCTTTCTTT
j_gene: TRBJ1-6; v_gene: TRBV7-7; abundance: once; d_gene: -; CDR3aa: CASSINSGSPLHF; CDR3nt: TGTGCCAGCAGCATTAACAGTGGATCACCCCTCCACTTT
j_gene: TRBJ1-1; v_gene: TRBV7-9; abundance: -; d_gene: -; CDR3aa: CASSADRRLTEAFF; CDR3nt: TGTGCCAGCAGCGCAGACCGGAGGCTCACTGAAGCTTTCTTT
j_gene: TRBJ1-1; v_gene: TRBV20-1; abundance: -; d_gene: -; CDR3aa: CSASGQGITEAFF; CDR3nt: TGCAGTGCTAGTGGTCAAGGGATCACTGAAGCTTTCTTT
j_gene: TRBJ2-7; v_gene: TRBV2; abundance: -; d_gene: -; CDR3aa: CASTVESYEQYF; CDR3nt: TGTGCCAGCACGGTGGAAAGCTACGAGCAGTACTTC
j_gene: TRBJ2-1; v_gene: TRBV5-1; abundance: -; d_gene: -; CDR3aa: CASSLAREAWNEQFF; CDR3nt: TGCGCCAGCAGCTTGGCTAGGGAAGCTTGGAATGAGCAGTTCTTC
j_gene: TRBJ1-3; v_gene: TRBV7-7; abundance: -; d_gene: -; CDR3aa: CASSTGLGNTIYF; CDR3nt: TGTGCCAGCAGCACGGGCCTTGGAAACACCATATATTTT
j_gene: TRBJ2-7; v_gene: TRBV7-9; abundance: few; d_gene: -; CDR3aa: CASSPEGQSLYEQYF; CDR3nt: TGTGCCAGCAGCCCGGAGGGACAGTCTCTCTACGAGCAGTACTTC
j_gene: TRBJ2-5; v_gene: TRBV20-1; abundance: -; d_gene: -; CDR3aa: CSASGRRQETQYF; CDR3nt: TGCAGTGCTAGTGGTCGGCGGCAAGAGACCCAGTACTTC
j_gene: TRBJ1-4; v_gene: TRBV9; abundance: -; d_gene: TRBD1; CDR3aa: CASSVGGGSEKLFF; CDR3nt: TGTGCCAGCAGCGTAGGAGGGGGCAGTGAAAAACTGTTTTTT
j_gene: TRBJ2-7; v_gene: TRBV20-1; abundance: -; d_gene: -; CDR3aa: CSARGGGTEYF; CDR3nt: TGCAGTGCTAGAGGGGGGGGCACCGAGTACTTC
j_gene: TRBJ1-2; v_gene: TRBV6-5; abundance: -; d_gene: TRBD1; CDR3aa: CASSLGTVGGYTF; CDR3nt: TGTGCCAGCAGCCTCGGGACAGTGGGAGGCTACACCTTC
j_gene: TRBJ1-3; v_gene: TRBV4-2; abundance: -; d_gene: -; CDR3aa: CASSQLQATGDSGNTIYF; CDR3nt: TGTGCCAGCAGCCAACTTCAAGCGACAGGAGACTCTGGAAACACCATATATTTT
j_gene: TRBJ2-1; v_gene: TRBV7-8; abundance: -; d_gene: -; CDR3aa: CASSLDPPSASYNEQFF; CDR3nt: TGTGCCAGCAGCTTAGATCCCCCATCTGCCTCCTACAATGAGCAGTTCTTC
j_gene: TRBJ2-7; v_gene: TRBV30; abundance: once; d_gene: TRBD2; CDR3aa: CAWSGTSGASYEQYF; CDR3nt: TGTGCCTGGAGTGGCACCAGCGGGGCCAGCTACGAGCAGTACTTC
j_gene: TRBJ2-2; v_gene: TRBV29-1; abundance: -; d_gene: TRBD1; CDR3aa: CSVPGQGATGELFF; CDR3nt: TGCAGCGTCCCGGGACAGGGGGCGACCGGGGAGCTGTTTTTT